This entry lists 24 T cell receptor beta chains sequenced from one sample in a study of radiation and T cells in renal cell carcinoma (TCRdb year 2020). Library construction relied on the immunoSEQ multiplex PCR assay. TCRdb took this table from immuneACCESS and kept in-frame rearrangements with V and J called. Such tables lack part of the clones; where checked against another copy, unresolved V genes explain under half of the gap, and the rest is unexplained. The sample data list 100,000 to 150,000 clones, and 81% of these were observed just once. The top ten clonotypes cover approximately 6.3% of the sample. Per the publication, the time point label means: blood 2 weeks post-SBRT. The meaning of the sample's treatment or condition label: 15 Gy SBRT to primary tumor, nephrectomy 4 weeks later. The source material was blood, sampled from a patient whose treatment included radiotherapy and nephrectomy. The receptor source for this set is a man over 45 with renal cell carcinoma.

The chain joins TRBV6-5 to TRBJ2-7; D call uncertain. The V and J ends lost 2 bases and 3 bases respectively, with 8 bases between them. CDR3 length equals 13 residues. Germline CDR1 reads MNHEY; CDR2 reads SVGAGI. CDR3 sequence (DNA): TGTGCCAGCAGTTACGGGGTTAACTACGAGCAGTACTTC. This encodes CASSYGVNYEQYF.

This clone was picked up one time. The rearrangement joins TRBV7-8 to TRBJ2-1, with no clear D. This CDR3 is built from 17 residues. From germline, CDR1 is SGHVS and CDR2 FQNEAQ. Trimming took 2 bases from V and 4 from J, leaving 18 bases between them. CDR3 nucleotides: TGTGCCAGCAGCTTAACCGCACGGTGGGGTATATACAATGAGCAGTTCTTC. Protein product: CASSLTARWGIYNEQFF.

The CDR3 DNA follows: TGTGCCAGCAGACCCCGGGACAGGGCCACAGATACGCAGTATTTT. It codes for CASRPRDRATDTQYF. The chain links TRBV6-6 to TRBJ2-3; 9 bases are a match to TRBD1. The CDR3 is made up of 15 amino acids. Germline V gene sequence: CDR1 MNHNY, CDR2 SVGAGI (reference sequence). V was clipped by 6 bases and J by 2 bases; unmatched bases: 6.

The J gene is TRBJ2-7, the V gene TRBV5-6; tentative D call: TRBD1 (5 bases). The CDR3 is made up of 12 amino acids. Per germline, CDR1 SGHDT and CDR2 YYEEEE. V was pared by 4 bases and J by 2 bases, with 7 bases between. The CDR3 region is CASSKQAYEQYF. In DNA form, the CDR3 reads TGTGCCAGCAGCAAACAGGCCTACGAGCAGTACTTC.

This chain links TRBV5-1 with TRBJ2-3, with 7 positions matching TRBD1. Per germline, CDR1 SGHRS and CDR2 YFSETQ. The length of the CDR3 is 17 residues. V lost 2 bases and J lost 1; bases outside the gene matches: 10. The CDR3 sequence is CASSLYSDRTGTDTQYF. CDR3 in DNA: TGCGCCAGCAGCTTATACTCGGACAGGACCGGCACAGATACGCAGTATTTT.

The chain uses TRBV19 and TRBJ2-2; D might be TRBD1 or TRBD2, each matching 5 bases. Germline assignment: CDR1 LNHDA and CDR2 SQIVND (reference sequence). V was shortened by 2 bases and J by 1 base, with 14 bases between the two germline ends. CDR3 length: 17 amino acids. DNA of the CDR3: TGTGCCAGTAGTATAAATGTGGGACGAGTGAACACCGGGGAGCTGTTTTTT. Its translation is CASSINVGRVNTGELFF.

This clone showed up just a few times. The rearrangement links TRBV6-5 to TRBJ1-1, with D unresolved. The CDR3 is made up of 14 amino acids. Looked up from germline, CDR1 is MNHEY and CDR2 is SVGAGI. Trimming left V 0 bases short and J 0 bases short, with 5 bases between. The CDR3, as DNA: TGTGCCAGCAGTTACTCGTCGTTGAACACTGAAGCTTTCTTT. Translating gives CASSYSSLNTEAFF.

The chain recombines TRBV10-3 with TRBJ1-3; weak D call: TRBD1 (6 bases). In germline, CDR1 is ENHRY, CDR2 SYGVKD. CDR3 length equals 16 residues. V lost 4 bases, J lost 0 bases, and 13 bases lay in between. CDR3 amino acids: CAISGTAGGSGNTIYF. The CDR3 DNA follows: TGTGCCATCAGTGGGACAGCGGGGGGCTCTGGAAACACCATATATTTT.

This clone was seen a single time. The chain joins TRBV5-6 to TRBJ1-4; TRBD1 is a possible D gene (6 bases). The CDR3 extends over 16 amino acids. Looked up from germline, CDR1 is SGHDT and CDR2 is YYEEEE. The germline V and J ends were trimmed by 2 bases and 4 bases, with 15 bases remaining between them. As DNA, the CDR3 is TGTGCCAGCAGCTTCCACCGGGGGCAGCTTAATGAAAAACTGTTTTTT. It encodes CASSFHRGQLNEKLFF.

The chain uses TRBV27 and TRBJ1-3; D gene ambiguous. Germline V gene data show CDR1 as MNHEY and CDR2 as SMNVEV (reference sequence). The CDR3 extends over 13 amino acids. The ends were cut back, 5 bases at V and 1 base at J, with 6 bases in the middle. This chain's CDR3 is CASSMYSGNTIYF. The CDR3 region has the DNA TGTGCCAGCAGTATGTATTCTGGAAACACCATATATTTT.

The chain employs TRBV6-5 and TRBJ1-3, with D possibly TRBD1 on 5 matching bases. CDR3 size: 15 residues. V lost 6 bases and J 4 bases, leaving 16 bases between the germline ends. Germline V gene data show CDR1 as MNHEY and CDR2 as SVGAGI. The CDR3 bases are TGTGCCAGCAGGACTCATAAGGGACCCGGAAACACCATATATTTT. Residues: CASRTHKGPGNTIYF.

V gene TRBV2 combines with J gene TRBJ2-7, with D maybe TRBD1 (6 bases). The V gene's germline CDR1 is SNHLY and CDR2 FYNNEI. The CDR3 contains 13 residues. V lost 4 bases and J lost 2, with 9 bases in between. This CDR3 reads CASSGGTTYEQYF. The CDR3 bases are TGTGCCAGCAGTGGAGGGACAACCTACGAGCAGTACTTC. Variable domain in full (rest from reference TRBV2 and TRBJ2-7): EPEVTQTPSHQVTQMGQEVILRCVPISNHLYFYWYRQILGQKVEFLVSFYNNEISEKSEIFDDQFSVERPDGSNFTLKIRSTKLEDSAMYFCASSGGTTYEQYFGPGTRLTVT.

V is TRBV25-1 and J is TRBJ2-5; no reliable D call. The ends were cut back, 5 bases at V and 2 bases at J, with 12 bases in the middle. This CDR3 has 14 residues. Germline loops: CDR1 MGHDK, CDR2 SYGVNS. This CDR3 reads CASSNRGGQETQYF. CDR3 in DNA: TGTGCCAGCAGTAACAGAGGCGGTCAAGAGACCCAGTACTTC.

The chain recombines TRBV28 with TRBJ1-2, with D unresolved. This CDR3 contains 13 residues. The germline V and J ends were trimmed by 2 bases and 8 bases, with 12 bases remaining between them. Germline V gives CDR1 MDHEN, CDR2 SYDVKM. Here the CDR3 reads CASSLIRVLGYTF. The CDR3 DNA sequence: TGTGCCAGCAGTTTAATAAGGGTCCTGGGCTACACCTTC.

This clone appeared once. V gene TRBV9 combines with J gene TRBJ2-3; TRBD1 aligns across 8 bases. Germline CDR1 SGDLS, CDR2 YYNGEE. There are 12 residues in the CDR3. V trimming: 3 bases; J trimming: 9 bases; junction bases outside the gene matches: 3. The CDR3 sequence: CASSGQGSTQYF. Here the CDR3 DNA reads TGTGCCAGCAGCGGACAGGGGTCCACGCAGTATTTT. The full variable domain, completed using reference TRBV9 and TRBJ2-3, is DSGVTQTPKHLITATGQRVTLRCSPRSGDLSVYWYQQSLDQGLQFLIQYYNGEERAKGNILERFSAQQFPDLHSELNLSSLELGDSALYFCASSGQGSTQYFGPGTRLTVL.

This clone was detected only once. The chain employs TRBV6-5 and TRBJ2-7, with 12 bases aligning to TRBD2. J was trimmed by 7 bases and V by 4 bases; bases with no gene match: 5. The germline CDR1 and CDR2 sequences are MNHEY and SVGAGI. The CDR3 runs to 14 residues. The CDR3 DNA reads TGTGCCAGCAGTTCCCCGGGACTAGCGGGTGAGCAGTACTTC. This sequence encodes CASSSPGLAGEQYF.

The chain is built from TRBV7-8 and TRBJ1-4; 9 nucleotides line up with TRBD1. The junction had 3 bases not matched to a gene; V was cut back by 0 bases and J by 7 bases. Looked up from germline, CDR1 is SGHVS and CDR2 is FQNEAQ. The CDR3 runs 15 residues. This CDR3 is CASSLATGGGEKLFF. The CDR3 DNA reads TGTGCCAGCAGCTTAGCGACAGGGGGTGGTGAAAAACTGTTTTTT. The variable domain in full, completed from reference TRBV7-8 and TRBJ1-4, reads GAGVSQSPRYKVAKRGQDVALRCDPISGHVSLFWYQQALGQGPEFLTYFQNEAQLDKSGLPSDRFFAERPEGSVSTLKIQRTQQEDSAVYLCASSLATGGGEKLFFGSGTQLSVL.

This chain links TRBV19 with TRBJ2-7, with 8 bases matching TRBD2. The V segment lost 4 bases and the J segment 7 bases; nucleotides outside the gene matches: 12. The CDR3 runs to 15 residues. Germline CDR1 is LNHDA and CDR2 is SQIVND (reference sequence). In DNA, the CDR3 is TGTGCCAGTAGTACCCGGGGCGGCGGGAGGTCGGAGCAGTACTTC. Translated, it gives CASSTRGGGRSEQYF.

In this sample, this clone turned up a few times. The rearrangement links TRBV19 to TRBJ1-1, with a weak D call TRBD1 (6 bases). The CDR3 length is 15 residues. Germline loops: CDR1 LNHDA, CDR2 SQIVND (reference sequence). The V end lost 4 bases, the J end lost 2 bases, and 14 bases lay between the germline ends. Written as DNA, the CDR3 is TGTGCCAGTAGTAACCCGACAGGAAGAAACACTGAAGCTTTCTTT. This gives the protein CASSNPTGRNTEAFF. The whole variable domain, filled in from reference TRBV19 and TRBJ1-1, reads DGGITQSPKYLFRKEGQNVTLSCEQNLNHDAMYWYRQDPGQGLRLIYYSQIVNDFQKGDIAEGYSVSREKKESFPLTVTSAQKNPTAFYLCASSNPTGRNTEAFFGQGTRLTVV.

V and J are TRBV27 and TRBJ2-3; 12 bases fit TRBD2. V was clipped by 6 bases and J by 1 base; unmatched bases: 8. The CDR3 sequence is 17 residues long. Germline CDR1 MNHEY, CDR2 SMNVEV (reference sequence). The CDR3 DNA follows: TGTGCCAGCAGATCCGGGACTAGCGGGTTGGGCACAGATACGCAGTATTTT. Its protein product is CASRSGTSGLGTDTQYF.

The chain links TRBV28 to TRBJ2-7; 12 bases match TRBD2. Germline CDR1 reads MDHEN; CDR2 reads SYDVKM. Trimming took 6 bases from V and 2 from J; bases not matched to a gene: 2. The CDR3 contains 14 residues. CDR3 region: CASRGLAGTYEQYF. CDR3 nucleotide sequence: TGTGCCAGCAGAGGACTAGCGGGAACCTACGAGCAGTACTTC.

The chain has TRBV6-1 and TRBJ1-3, with D maybe TRBD1 (5 bases). Between the trimmed V and J ends, which lost 4 bases and 1 base, there was a span of 14 bases. CDR3 length: 16 amino acids. In germline, CDR1 is MNHNS, CDR2 SASEGT. The CDR3 DNA reads TGTGCCAGCAGTGTATCGGTAGGGGCGTCTGGAAACACCATATATTTT. It encodes CASSVSVGASGNTIYF.

The V gene is TRBV11-3, the J gene TRBJ2-1; 11 bases agree with TRBD2. The CDR3 spans 14 residues. Germline CDR1 reads SGHNT; CDR2 reads YENEEA. The V gene end was trimmed by 7 bases and the J gene end by 5 bases; junction bases not matched to a gene: 4. CDR3: CASKGLAENNEQFF. CDR3 nucleotide sequence: TGTGCCAGCAAGGGACTAGCGGAGAACAATGAGCAGTTCTTC.

The chain employs TRBV5-1 and TRBJ2-1; possibly TRBD2 for D (6 bases). V lost 4 bases to trimming and J lost 0 bases, with 8 bases between them. There are 14 residues in the CDR3. Germline loops: CDR1 SGHRS, CDR2 YFSETQ. The CDR3 region is CASSPGDSYNEQFF. In nucleotides, the CDR3 is TGCGCCAGCAGCCCGGGGGACTCCTACAATGAGCAGTTCTTC.